This T cell receptor beta chain is drawn from a study of response to subunit inactivated influenza vaccine (dated by TCRdb to the late 2010s). Notes on the research overall: Deep quantitative profiling of the T cell receptor repertoire was used in the study to follow responses to a trivalent subunit inactivated influenza vaccine. Results and caveats for the whole study, not just this receptor: The authors suggested that each seasonal influenza vaccination may recruit only a limited number of new T cells.

Here V drops 5 bases and J drops 4 bases, and the junction holds 8 bases not matched to any gene. For CDR1 and CDR2, the germline V gene lists SQVTM and ANQGSEA. The CDR3 runs 15 residues from the cysteine to the phenylalanine. Left in the record is the CDR3 DNA by itself, 45 bases read in frame from the first base. Receptor amplification or capture employed RT-PCR. The sequencer was an Illumina HiSeq 2500. TCRdb took the public reads, trimmed them with fastp at Q25, ran MiXCR for clone calling and kept in-frame beta chains. Each record represents a unique CDR3 protein, reported with the most common genes and DNA among its rows. The sample data list under 550,000 distinct CDR3 sequences, and around 7.9% of these were observed just once. The top ten clonotypes cover about an eighth of the sample. This clonotype has at least ten counts. Its antigen remains undetermined. Base qualities are missing; no much larger clone stands one base away.

The sequence came from a man aged 50-75 years who received an inactivated influenza vaccine. Donor details come from another sample of the same person, matched by shared clones. Sequenced here: PBMCs from blood, sampled less than 30 months after vaccination. The sequence is built from TRBV29-1 and TRBJ1-6; a stretch of 7 junction bases matches TRBD1. The CDR3 region reads CSVMTGTDYNSPLHF. The nucleotides read TGCAGCGTTATGACCGGGACAGATTATAATTCACCCCTCCACTTT. The entire variable domain, with the stretches around the CDR3 drawn from the reference TRBV29-1 and TRBJ1-6 proteins, is SAVISQKPSRDICQRGTSLTIQCQVDSQVTMMFWYRQQPGQSLTLIATANQGSEATYESGFVIDKFPISRPNLTFSTLTVSNMSPEDSSIYLCSVMTGTDYNSPLHFGNGTRLTVT.